This T cell receptor beta chain was recorded in a study of human T cells and chemical hapten exposure. As for the study in general: Per-sample TCR yield variability stemmed mainly from small pooled library volume differences.

The CDR3 covers 17 residues. Described time point: patch test 3, about 24 weeks after DPC sensitization. Treatment reported: therapeutic diphenylcyclopropenone sensitization with weekly scalp DPC. TCRdb reprocessed the RACE reads with MiXCR, giving one entry per CDR3 protein. The repertoire holds about 200,000 distinct CDR3 sequences, with about 25% as singletons. Study-level results: No alteration of TCRs above 1 in 1000 frequency was seen with DPC sensitization. The formation of large CDR3 similarity clusters by expanded TCRs significantly exceeded that of controls.

Notes on this clonotype: The antigen remains undetermined.

This sequence originates from a woman aged 35 to 49 with alopecia areata. Some clones in this sample may be carry-over from other donors' samples. The chain carries TRBV21-1 and TRBJ1-5; TRBD1 is taken as the D call from the table, unchecked against the DNA. TRBV21-1 is annotated as a pseudogene. The source material was whole blood, sampled in connection with sensitization to the hapten diphenylcyclopropenone (DPC). CDR3 DNA: TGTGCCAGCATCCCCTTGAAGACCGATTATAGCAATCAGCCCCAGCATTTT. Translating it yields CASIPLKTDYSNQPQHF.